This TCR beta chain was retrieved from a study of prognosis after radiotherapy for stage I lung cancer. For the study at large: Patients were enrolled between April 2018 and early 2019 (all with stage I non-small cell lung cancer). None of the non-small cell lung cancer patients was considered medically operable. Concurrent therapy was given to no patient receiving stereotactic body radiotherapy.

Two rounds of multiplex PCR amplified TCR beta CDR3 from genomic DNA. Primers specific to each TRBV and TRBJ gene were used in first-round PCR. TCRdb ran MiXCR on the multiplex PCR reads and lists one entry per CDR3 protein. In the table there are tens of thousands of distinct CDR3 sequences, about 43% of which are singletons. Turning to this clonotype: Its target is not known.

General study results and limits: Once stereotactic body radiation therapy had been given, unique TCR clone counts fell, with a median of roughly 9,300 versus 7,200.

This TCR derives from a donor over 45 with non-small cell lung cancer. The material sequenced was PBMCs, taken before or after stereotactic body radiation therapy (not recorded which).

The CDR3 is CASSLGDTGNHLQHF. The CDR3 coding sequence is TGTGCCAGCAGTTTAGGGGACACGGGAAATCATCTCCAGCATTTT. This rearrangement joins TRBV12-3 or TRBV12-4 to TRBJ1-5; TRBD1 is a possible D gene (6 bases). V lost 1 base and J 12 bases, leaving 19 bases between the germline ends. The CDR3 consists of 15 residues.